The rows below give T cell receptor beta chains drawn from one sample of a study of blood T cell repertoires in COVID-19. Produced via immunoSEQ multiplex PCR; TCRdb's table is partial and in-frame only. The sample contains 110,000 to 150,000 clones, 85% to 90% of which appear only once. Sequenced input: peripheral blood. These receptors all stem from a woman of 80 years or more with acute or convalescent COVID-19. Each CDR3 is given with its conserved first and last residue. The order of the fields is clone size, J gene, V gene, D gene, CDR3 DNA, CDR3 protein. D genes are given only for firm matches. Where a row states a size, it is once, few, many or the class of an expanded clone; other rows omit it.

.	TRBJ2-2	TRBV11-2	TRBD2	TGTGCCGCACGGACTAGCGGGATCACCGGGGAGCTGTTTTTT	CAARTSGITGELFF
.	TRBJ2-2	TRBV5-1	TRBD2	TGCGCCAGCAGCCCGACTAGCGGGGCAGTTACCGGGGAGCTGTTTTTT	CASSPTSGAVTGELFF
.	TRBJ2-2	TRBV19	TRBD2	TGTGCCAGTAGTATTCTCGCGGGGGGGCAGGCCGGGGAGCTGTTTTTT	CASSILAGGQAGELFF
.	TRBJ2-7	TRBV28	TRBD2	TGTGCCAGCAGTTTAGCGGGGGGCTACGAGCAGTACTTC	CASSLAGGYEQYF
.	TRBJ2-7	TRBV11-2	TRBD1	TGTGCCAGCAGCCCACGGACAGGGGTTTCCCACGAGCAGTACTTC	CASSPRTGVSHEQYF
.	TRBJ1-3	TRBV6-5	.	TGTGCCAGCAGTACCCAGGCAGGGTCAGGAAACACCATATATTTT	CASSTQAGSGNTIYF
few	TRBJ1-1	TRBV7-9	.	TGTGCCAGCAGCTTACGGGGGGCAAACACTGAAGCTTTCTTT	CASSLRGANTEAFF
.	TRBJ1-1	TRBV10-1	.	TGCGCCAGCAGTGAGTCGAGCAGGTTGGGCACTGAAGCTTTCTTT	CASSESSRLGTEAFF
.	TRBJ1-1	TRBV6-5	.	TGTGCCAGCGGACGGACACTGAACACTGAAGCTTTCTTT	CASGRTLNTEAFF
.	TRBJ1-2	TRBV19	.	TGTGCCAGTAGTATCGGCAGCGGCGTTTATGGCTACACCTTC	CASSIGSGVYGYTF
.	TRBJ2-1	TRBV29-1	.	TGCAGCGTTGAAAGCTCTTACAATGAGCAGTTCTTC	CSVESSYNEQFF
.	TRBJ1-6	TRBV7-3	.	TGTGCCAGCAGCTCCCGGACAGATTCACCCCTCCACTTT	CASSSRTDSPLHF
.	TRBJ2-2	TRBV11-2	.	TGTGCCAGCAGCTACGACAGGCGACCCACCGGGGAGCTGTTTTTT	CASSYDRRPTGELFF
.	TRBJ2-3	TRBV30	.	TGTGCCTGGAGTCGACTAGTTGGGGAAACAGATACGCAGTATTTT	CAWSRLVGETDTQYF
.	TRBJ2-5	TRBV2	.	TGTGCCAGCAGTTATGGACAGATCCAAGAGACCCAGTACTTC	CASSYGQIQETQYF
.	TRBJ1-3	TRBV6-5	TRBD1	TGTGCCAGCGTCGGACAGGGGACAAACACCATATATTTT	CASVGQGTNTIYF
.	TRBJ2-5	TRBV5-4	TRBD1	TGTGCCAGCAGCACGGGACAGGCAGGGCCCCAAGAGACCCAGTACTTC	CASSTGQAGPQETQYF
.	TRBJ1-6	TRBV6-2/TRBV6-3	TRBD1	TGTGCCAGCAGTCGGACCGGGACAGCGACTTCACCCCTCCACTTT	CASSRTGTATSPLHF
.	TRBJ1-3	TRBV5-1	.	TGCGCCAGCAGCCCCGGGACAAGCACTGGAAACACCATATATTTT	CASSPGTSTGNTIYF
once	TRBJ2-5	TRBV11-2	TRBD2	TGTGCCAGCAGCTTAACCGGACTAGCGGGGGGACCAAAGCAAGAGACCCAGTACTTC	CASSLTGLAGGPKQETQYF
.	TRBJ2-2	TRBV30	TRBD2	TGTGCCTGGAGGAGGACTAGGGTTCCGGGGGAGCTGTTTTTT	CAWRRTRVPGELFF
once	TRBJ2-2	TRBV5-1	.	TGCGCCAGCAGCTTGTCAGGCATCAACACCGGGGAGCTGTTTTTT	CASSLSGINTGELFF
.	TRBJ2-3	TRBV5-1	.	TGCGCCAGCAGCTTGGCCCTTAGCACAGATACGCAGTATTTT	CASSLALSTDTQYF
once	TRBJ2-5	TRBV19	.	TGTGCCACCCGAGCCGGGACTCTTGAGACCCAGTACTTC	CATRAGTLETQYF
.	TRBJ2-2	TRBV2	TRBD1	TGTGCCAGCAGCGTACAGGGGGGATTAACCGGGGAGCTGTTTTTT	CASSVQGGLTGELFF
.	TRBJ1-1	TRBV9	.	TGTGCCAGCAGCGTAGGGCGGGGCCTGAACACTGAAGCTTTCTTT	CASSVGRGLNTEAFF
.	TRBJ1-2	TRBV30	TRBD1	TGTGCCTGGAGTGTACCAAGGCAGGGGGTCTATGGCTACACCTTC	CAWSVPRQGVYGYTF
.	TRBJ1-1	TRBV19	TRBD1	TGTGCCAGTAGTATAGAAGGACAGGGGGCGACTGAAGCTTTCTTT	CASSIEGQGATEAFF
.	TRBJ2-2	TRBV6-2/TRBV6-3	.	TGTGCCAGCAGCCGCGGGGACAGCCGGGAGCTGTTTTTT	CASSRGDSRELFF
.	TRBJ1-2	TRBV2	TRBD1	TGTGCCAGCAGGGACGGGACAGGGGGTACCTATGGCTACACCTTC	CASRDGTGGTYGYTF
.	TRBJ1-3	TRBV5-1	TRBD1	TGCGCCAGCAGCTTATTAAGACAGGGGGCTGGAAACACCATATATTTT	CASSLLRQGAGNTIYF
.	TRBJ1-3	TRBV7-8	.	TGTGCCAGCAGCTTAGCCGTCTCTGGAAACACCATATATTTT	CASSLAVSGNTIYF
.	TRBJ2-1	TRBV11-3	TRBD2	TGTGCCAGCAGCTTAGTATCCGGGGGGGCCGGGGCCAATGAGCAGTTCTTC	CASSLVSGGAGANEQFF
once	TRBJ2-5	TRBV6-4	.	TGTGCCAGCAGTCGACACCTCCAAGAGACCCAGTACTTC	CASSRHLQETQYF
.	TRBJ2-7	TRBV3-1/TRBV3-2	.	TGTGCCAGCAGCCAAGCGGCGGGCGAGCAGTACTTC	CASSQAAGEQYF
.	TRBJ2-3	TRBV5-1	.	TGCGCCAGCAGCTTGGGAGCTAGCCTCAGCACAGATACGCAGTATTTT	CASSLGASLSTDTQYF
.	TRBJ1-3	TRBV10-1	TRBD1	TGCGCCAGCAGGACAGGGGGAAGCTCTGGAAACACCATATATTTT	CASRTGGSSGNTIYF
.	TRBJ2-7	TRBV5-1	.	TGCGCCAGCAGCTTGGGCGCAGGGATGGAGATGGAGCAGTACTTC	CASSLGAGMEMEQYF
.	TRBJ1-2	TRBV7-9	TRBD1	TGTGCCAGCAGCCCCAGTCCGGGACAGGGGAACTATGGCTACACCTTC	CASSPSPGQGNYGYTF
.	TRBJ1-6	TRBV18	.	TGTGCCAGCTCAGCTTTAAGTGACAGACCCAATTCACCCCTCCACTTT	CASSALSDRPNSPLHF
.	TRBJ1-1	TRBV19	.	TGTGCCAGTAGTATAGATAGGTGGACGGGAGCGAACACTGAAGCTTTCTTT	CASSIDRWTGANTEAFF
.	TRBJ1-2	TRBV5-6	.	TGTGCCAGCAGCTTGCTGGCGGTGAGATTTCCTAACTATGGCTACACCTTC	CASSLLAVRFPNYGYTF
.	TRBJ2-1	TRBV5-1	.	TGCGCCAGCAGCTCGACCGGGACTTCGTACAATGAGCAGTTCTTC	CASSSTGTSYNEQFF
.	TRBJ2-7	TRBV3-1/TRBV3-2	.	TGTGCCAGCAGCCAAGATCGGACCTCAGGGGCGGCCTACGAGCAGTACTTC	CASSQDRTSGAAYEQYF
.	TRBJ1-2	TRBV5-8	TRBD1	TGTGCCAGCAGCTTGCTCGGTGGGACAGAATCCTATGGCTACACCTTC	CASSLLGGTESYGYTF